This T cell receptor (beta chain) was recorded in a study of regulatory T cells in long-lasting Graves disease. Notes on the study in general: For persistent Graves' patients, TCR diversity was lower than for newly diagnosed ones.

Time point: persistent/refractory GD, antithyroid drugs over 5 years with positive TRAb. RNA isolated from PBMCs was used to make the TCR library. CDR3 regions were amplified by Arm-PCR using iRepertoire HTBI primers to build TCR beta libraries. TCRdb fed the multiplex PCR reads into MiXCR, producing one record per CDR3 protein. The profile shows roughly 300,000 distinct CDR3 sequences, around 20% of them singletons. This clonotype was picked up many times. The antigen remains unidentified. The receptor was isolated from a female donor with Graves disease. The source was peripheral blood mononuclear cells (PBMCs), collected when the disease was refractory, from a patient treated with antithyroid drugs.

The CDR3 bases are TGTGCCAGCAGCTTAGATGGACTAGCGGGGGCCCAAGAGACCCAGTACTTC. It encodes CASSLDGLAGAQETQYF. J is TRBJ2-5 and V is TRBV11-3; 13 bases are shared with TRBD2. Germline values: CDR1 SGHNT, CDR2 YENEEA. The CDR3 sequence is 17 residues long. The ends lost 0 bases at V and 1 base at J; junction bases unmatched: 2.